This paragraph covers one TCR beta chain sequence. Its antigen is unknown. Germline loops: CDR1 GTSNPN, CDR2 SVGIG (reference sequence). Trimming removed 0 bases at V and 4 bases at J, with 7 bases between. The CDR3 contains 13 residues. It was with a sample-barcoded 5' primer and a J-beta primer mix that a second PCR of roughly 7 to 12 cycles was run. TCRdb passed the 5' RACE reads through MiXCR, listing each CDR3 protein once. Found here are about a million distinct CDR3 sequences, roughly 50% of them singletons; the top ten hold roughly a fifth. This record belongs to a study of blood T cells in healthy people across ages. Across the study: T cells yielded about one barcoded beta molecule per two cells through template switching. Study-level findings and limits: Significant beta diversity loss was already apparent by age approximately 40, declining roughly linearly.

The sequence came from a woman in her sixties or seventies in good health. Material: blood. V and J are TRBV30 and TRBJ1-5; D not resolved. CDR3 in amino acids: CAWSVGRNQPQHF. For the CDR3, the DNA is TGTGCCTGGAGTGTTGGGCGAAATCAGCCCCAGCATTTT.